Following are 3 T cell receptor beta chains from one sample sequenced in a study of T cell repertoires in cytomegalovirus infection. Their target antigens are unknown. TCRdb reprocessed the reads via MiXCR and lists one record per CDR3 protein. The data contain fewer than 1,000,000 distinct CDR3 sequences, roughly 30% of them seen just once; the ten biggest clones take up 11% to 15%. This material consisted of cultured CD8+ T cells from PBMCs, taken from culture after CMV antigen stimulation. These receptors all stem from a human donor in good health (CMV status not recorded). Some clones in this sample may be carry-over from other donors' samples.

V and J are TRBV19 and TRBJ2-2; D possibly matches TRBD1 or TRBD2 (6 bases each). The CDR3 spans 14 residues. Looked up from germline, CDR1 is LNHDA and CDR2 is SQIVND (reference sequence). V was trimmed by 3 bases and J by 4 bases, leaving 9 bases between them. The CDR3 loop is CASSIWGATGELFF. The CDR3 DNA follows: TGTGCCAGTAGTATTTGGGGGGCCACCGGGGAGCTGTTTTTT. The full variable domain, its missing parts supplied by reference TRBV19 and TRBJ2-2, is DGGITQSPKYLFRKEGQNVTLSCEQNLNHDAMYWYRQDPGQGLRLIYYSQIVNDFQKGDIAEGYSVSREKKESFPLTVTSAQKNPTAFYLCASSIWGATGELFFGEGSRLTVL.

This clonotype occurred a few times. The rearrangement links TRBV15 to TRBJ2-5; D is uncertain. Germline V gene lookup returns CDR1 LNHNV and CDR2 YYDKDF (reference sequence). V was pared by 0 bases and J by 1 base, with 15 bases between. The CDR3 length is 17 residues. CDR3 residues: CATSRDPYKWSQETQYF. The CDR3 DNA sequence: TGTGCCACCAGCAGAGATCCCTATAAATGGAGCCAAGAGACCCAGTACTTC.

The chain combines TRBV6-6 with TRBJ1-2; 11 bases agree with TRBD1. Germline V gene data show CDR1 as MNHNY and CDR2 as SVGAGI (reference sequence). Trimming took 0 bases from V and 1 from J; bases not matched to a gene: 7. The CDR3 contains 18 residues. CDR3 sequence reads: CASSYSRTGGPNNYGYTF. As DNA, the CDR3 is TGTGCCAGCAGTTACTCCCGGACAGGGGGCCCTAATAACTATGGCTACACCTTC.